The TCR beta chain described here comes from a study of cytomegalovirus exposure and HLA in healthy donors (TCRdb year 2017). Notes on the research overall: According to an earlier analysis of a few hundred of the donors, about 179 million T cells yielded roughly 100 million unique TCR beta sequences and about 300 Gb of sequence data. An early release covering 550 to 650 HLA-typed donors comprised approximately 300 gigabases of sequencing data and around 80 million unique TCR sequences. Of the 300 to 400 genotyped donors, approximately 80% fell in the genetic ancestry cluster associated with self-reported Caucasian donors. The study aimed to test whether cataloging public T cell receptors could reveal signatures of past pathogen exposure. The T cell repertoires of 700 or so subjects were profiled by immunosequencing and related to cytomegalovirus serostatus. In addition to the first cohort of 666 subjects, a separate validation cohort of over 90 different subjects was used. To predict cytomegalovirus infection status, the study combined high-throughput TCR immunosequencing, statistical association of individual TCRs with disease status, and machine learning. A later analysis re-analyzed previously published TCR beta repertoires from roughly 630 donors and added high-resolution HLA genotyping to study TCR occurrence patterns. Rather than drawing on any new phenotypic data, the later analysis identified candidate immune exposures from TCR beta sequences and the way those sequences occurred across donors. An earlier analysis of nearly 600 of the donors applied high-throughput TCR beta sequencing to assess whether each TCR beta V gene segment acted as functional or pseudogenic. Alongside the repertoire data, information on donor age, sex, ethnicity and CMV serostatus was compiled. Genome-wide SNP genotypes for about 65% of the roughly 670 donors were used in a later genetic analysis, which treated that subset as a discovery cohort. Every discovery cohort repertoire had been produced on one sequencing platform. Class I and class II HLA loci were covered by the typing at four-digit resolution. The number of typed donors differed by locus: about 620-630 for A, B, C, DRB1 and DQB1; 500 to 550 for DQA1; some 590 for DPA1; and roughly 470 for DPB1. A handful of DR-DQ haplotypes were treated as single units for association and clustering because of strong linkage in the cohort. Among some 400 genotyped donors of the cohort, an average of roughly 230,000 unique TCR beta nucleotide sequences was sequenced per donor, of which about 20% were non-productive. Overall study outcomes, separate from this receptor: A later analysis reported that several top co-occurrence clusters appeared linked to parvovirus B19, influenza, CMV and Epstein-Barr virus. For the cohort, immune exposure information was limited to CMV serostatus. Broadly in line with IMGT annotations, most TCR beta V segments showed up in productive rearrangements about 87% or about 30% of the time in an earlier analysis of 587 of the donors. The authors suggested that the approach could potentially be generalized to other disease states and immunological phenotypes. A later genetic analysis associated a missense DCLRE1C variant with V-gene and J-gene trimming of TCR beta chains, and an independent cohort replicated the association. Presence/absence analyses assumed roughly uniform sequencing depth across donors, an assumption that may not hold. A later analysis found that most CMV-associated TCR beta chains appeared HLA-restricted, with HLA associations seemingly driven largely by CMV exposure. When HLA alleles, especially DR and DQ, strongly co-occurred, TCR associations were difficult to assign to individual alleles. Correlated functional status among segregating V segments might be attributable to linkage disequilibrium, but an unknown experimental factor could not be ruled out. In a later analysis, more than 15,000 TCR beta sequences were associated with specific HLA alleles at a false discovery rate of 0.05. A cluster of highly shared sequence variants was judged likely to represent a technical artifact of the sequencing pipeline. While some public TCRs were present in many individuals, most TCR sequences turned up only very rarely across donors. A later analysis found that TCR association rates varied across HLA loci, with DRB1 alleles showing the most associated TCRs and HLA-C alleles the fewest. Because some donors lacked HLA typing at each locus, the association tests relied only on the typed subset. Because counts were too low, 15 to 20 rarely observed V segments, including chromosome 9 orphons, were left out of the earlier analysis of 587 of the donors. Only TCR beta chains were sequenced in this cohort, and the absence of alpha or paired-chain data limited detectable features. A further reported finding was that TCR beta sequences accurately predicted the HLA-A and HLA-B alleles for most subjects in the first cohort. In both the original and validation cohorts, the classifier was reported to diagnose cytomegalovirus status with high specificity and sensitivity. In vitro tests confirmed that a few of the cytomegalovirus-associated TCR beta chains recognize cytomegalovirus antigens. A later genetic analysis reported fewer N-insertions in productive TCRs among donors in an Asian-associated ancestry cluster than the approximately 670-donor mean. Some IMGT-functional V segments, including TRBV6-2 and TRBV6-3, could not be told apart with the 87-base-pair reads, so those segments were excluded. In a later analysis, HLA-associated TCR beta chains showed more clonal expansion and lower generation probabilities than non-associated chains that were equally common. The study gave a list of under 200 TCR beta chains associated with cytomegalovirus.

The cohort comprised several hundred healthy bone marrow donors. At the time of sampling, all cohort members were nominally healthy, though unrecorded immune exposures were likely present. The donor tested CMV seropositive and was one of the 289 seropositive cohort members. A peripheral blood sample was provided by each donor, and peripheral blood mononuclear cells were used for TCR beta sequencing. The Qiagen DNeasy Blood Extraction Kit was used to extract genomic DNA from the blood cell samples. In the germline V gene (reference sequence), CDR1 corresponds to DFQATT and CDR2 to SNEGSKA. Trimming removed 3 bases from V and 8 bases from J, leaving 8 bases between the germline ends. The CDR3 measures 11 amino acids from cysteine to phenylalanine. The retained sequence is limited to the CDR3, 33 bases, with the frame set at the first base. Regarding this clone: Its antigen is currently not known. The record has no base qualities; no much larger clone is one base away.

Library preparation was by the immunoSEQ multiplex PCR assay. For the multiplex PCR, a mixture combining 60 forward primers for TCR Vbeta segments and 13 reverse primers for TCR Jbeta segments was used. The CDR3 region of rearranged TCR beta genes was amplified from genomic DNA with a multiplex PCR assay. On the Illumina HiSeq System, the amplified TCR beta libraries were sequenced as 87-base-pair reads. In the paper's pipeline: In a later analysis, tens of millions of unique TCR beta chains were counted across the roughly 700 repertoires, and around 10 million of these chains were shared by at least two donors. A nearest-neighbor algorithm error-corrected the raw reads and collapsed the reads into unique sequences, merging closely related sequences to remove PCR and sequencing errors. To assign V, D and J gene segments, CDR3 sequences were aligned to IMGT reference sequences. For a sequence to be retained, a match of at least six nucleotides to both a V gene segment and a J gene segment was required. Rearrangements were called productive when the CDR3 lacked stop codons and stayed in frame with V and J; all others were non-productive. CDR3 was defined according to IMGT convention as the region running from the second conserved V-encoded cysteine to the conserved J-encoded phenylalanine. In an earlier analysis of 500 to 650 of the donors, sequences lacking an unambiguous match to a single V gene segment were excluded. In an earlier analysis of approximately 610 of the donors, V segments were called functional above 56.7% productive rearrangements and were called segregating when the between-donor standard deviation exceeded 5%. To diagnose cytomegalovirus status from the catalog of TCR beta chain sequences, a statistical classification framework was built. A later analysis assigned V and J genes by comparing TCR nucleotide sequences with IMGT/GENE-DB human TR gene sequences. Using the TCRdist pipeline, a later analysis assigned CDR3 sequences along with most-parsimonious VDJ recombination scenarios. In a later analysis, every TCR beta chain was defined by the combination of its CDR3 amino acid sequence and its V-gene family, and reads without a unique V-gene family were dropped. In a later analysis, 500 to 700 highly shared, low-generation-probability nucleotide sequences were removed to address suspected cross-contamination and a sequencing artifact. For each public chain, a later analysis derived a clonal expansion index from normalized ranks of inferred template counts within each repertoire. In a later analysis, generation probabilities were computed using a VDJ recombination model fitted to out-of-frame rearrangements, and the results were checked against IGoR. In a later analysis, TCR-TCR, TCR-HLA and TCR-CMV co-occurrence was scored with hypergeometric tests, and a repertoire-size bias correction was applied to TCR pairs. False discovery rates were estimated in a later analysis by permuting HLA or CMV assignments 20 times. In a later analysis, co-occurring TCRs were grouped with DBSCAN, and TCRdist sequence similarity was added when clustering was performed within HLA-allele-positive subsets. Repertoires with fewer than 30,000 or more than 120,000 public chains, plus five repertoires with anomalous nucleotide sharing, were excluded from co-occurrence clustering. The table was pulled from immuneACCESS by TCRdb, which kept in-frame rearrangements only. Such tables lose some clones; where checked, under half of the loss comes from unresolved V genes, and the rest has no known cause. The V and J calls and clone size are taken from that table; D and trimming were inferred from the DNA. The sample table records 150,000 to 200,000 clones; about 80% of these occur just once. About 2.6% of the sample is in the top ten clones.

This sequence was found in a woman aged 45-65 years in good health and CMV-seropositive. The chain employs TRBV20-1 and TRBJ2-1; a confident D gene designation cannot be given. Sequencing used PBMCs. The sequence in DNA is TGCAGTGCTAGTGTCCAGTATGAGCAGTTCTTC. Translation gives CSASVQYEQFF.